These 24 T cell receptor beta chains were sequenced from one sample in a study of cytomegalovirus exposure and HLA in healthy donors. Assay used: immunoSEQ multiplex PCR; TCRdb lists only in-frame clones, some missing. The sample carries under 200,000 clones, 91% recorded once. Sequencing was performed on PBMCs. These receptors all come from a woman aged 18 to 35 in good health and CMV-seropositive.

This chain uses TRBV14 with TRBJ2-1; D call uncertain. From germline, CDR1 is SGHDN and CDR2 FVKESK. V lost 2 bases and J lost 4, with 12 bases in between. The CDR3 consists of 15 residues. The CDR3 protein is CASSQLKLPYNEQFF. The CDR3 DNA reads TGTGCCAGCAGCCAACTAAAGTTGCCTTACAATGAGCAGTTCTTC.

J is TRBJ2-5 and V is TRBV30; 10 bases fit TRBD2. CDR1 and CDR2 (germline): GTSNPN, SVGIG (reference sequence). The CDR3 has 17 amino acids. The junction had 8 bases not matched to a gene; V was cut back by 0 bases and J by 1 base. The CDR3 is CAWSVARTSGAQETQYF. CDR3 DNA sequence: TGTGCCTGGAGTGTAGCTAGAACTAGCGGGGCCCAAGAGACCCAGTACTTC. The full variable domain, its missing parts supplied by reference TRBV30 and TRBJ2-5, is SQTIHQWPATLVQPVGSPLSLECTVEGTSNPNLYWYRQAAGRGLQLLFYSVGIGQISSEVPQNLSASRPQDRQFILSSKKLLLSDSGFYLCAWSVARTSGAQETQYFGPGTRLLVL.

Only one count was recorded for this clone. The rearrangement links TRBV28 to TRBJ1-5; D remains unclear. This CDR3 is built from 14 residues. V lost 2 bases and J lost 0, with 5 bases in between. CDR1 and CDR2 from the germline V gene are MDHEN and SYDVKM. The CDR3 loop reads CASSLGVSNQPQHF. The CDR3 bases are TGTGCCAGCAGTTTAGGAGTTAGCAATCAGCCCCAGCATTTT.

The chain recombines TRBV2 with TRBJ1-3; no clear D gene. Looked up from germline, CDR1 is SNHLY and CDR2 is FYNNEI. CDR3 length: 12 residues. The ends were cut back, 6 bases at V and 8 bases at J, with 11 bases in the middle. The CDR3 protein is CASRGTRDTIYF. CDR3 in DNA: TGTGCCAGCAGAGGTACTAGGGACACCATATATTTT.

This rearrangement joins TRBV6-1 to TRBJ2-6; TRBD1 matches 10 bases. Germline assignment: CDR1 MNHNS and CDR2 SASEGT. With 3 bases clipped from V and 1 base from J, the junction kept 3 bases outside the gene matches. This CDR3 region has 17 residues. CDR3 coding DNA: TGTGCCAGCAGTGAGCGGACAGGGGGATCTGGGGCCAACGTCCTGACTTTC. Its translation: CASSERTGGSGANVLTF.

The CDR3 region is CASSSLLAPNTGELFF. The CDR3 DNA sequence: TGCGCCAGCAGCTCGCTACTAGCTCCGAACACCGGGGAGCTGTTTTTT. The rearrangement joins TRBV5-1 to TRBJ2-2; D perhaps matches TRBD2 (6 bases). Germline CDR1 is SGHRS and CDR2 is YFSETQ. The CDR3 is 16 amino acids. V dropped 3 bases and J dropped 0 bases, with 12 bases sitting between them.

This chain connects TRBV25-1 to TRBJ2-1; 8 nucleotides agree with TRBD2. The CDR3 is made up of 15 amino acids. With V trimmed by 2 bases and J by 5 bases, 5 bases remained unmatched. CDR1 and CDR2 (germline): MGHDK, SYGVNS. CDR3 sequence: CASSEASGLNNEQFF. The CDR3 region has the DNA TGTGCCAGCAGTGAAGCTAGCGGGTTAAACAATGAGCAGTTCTTC.

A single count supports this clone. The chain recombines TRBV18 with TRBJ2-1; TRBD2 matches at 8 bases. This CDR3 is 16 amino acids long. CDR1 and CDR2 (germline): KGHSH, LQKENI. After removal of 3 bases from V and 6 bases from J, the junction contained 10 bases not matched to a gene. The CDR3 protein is CASSPLGEAGGNEQFF. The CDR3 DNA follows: TGTGCCAGCTCACCTCTCGGGGAGGCGGGGGGCAATGAGCAGTTCTTC.

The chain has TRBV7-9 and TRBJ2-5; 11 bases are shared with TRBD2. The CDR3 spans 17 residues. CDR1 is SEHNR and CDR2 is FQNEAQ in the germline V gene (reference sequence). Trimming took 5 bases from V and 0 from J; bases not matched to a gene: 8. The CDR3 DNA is TGTGCCAGCAGCCTTATGGCTAGCGGGGGGTACCAAGAGACCCAGTACTTC. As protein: CASSLMASGGYQETQYF.

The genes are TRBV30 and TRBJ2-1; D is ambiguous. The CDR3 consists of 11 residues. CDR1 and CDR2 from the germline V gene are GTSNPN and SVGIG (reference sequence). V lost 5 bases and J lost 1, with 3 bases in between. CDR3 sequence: CAWESYNEQFF. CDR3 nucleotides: TGTGCCTGGGAGTCCTACAATGAGCAGTTCTTC.

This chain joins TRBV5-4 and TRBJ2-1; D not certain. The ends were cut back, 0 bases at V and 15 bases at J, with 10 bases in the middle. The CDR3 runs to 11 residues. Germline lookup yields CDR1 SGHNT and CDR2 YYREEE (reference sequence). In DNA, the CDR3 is TGTGCCAGCAGCTTGGGGGCCGAGAGGTTCTTC. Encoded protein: CASSLGAERFF.

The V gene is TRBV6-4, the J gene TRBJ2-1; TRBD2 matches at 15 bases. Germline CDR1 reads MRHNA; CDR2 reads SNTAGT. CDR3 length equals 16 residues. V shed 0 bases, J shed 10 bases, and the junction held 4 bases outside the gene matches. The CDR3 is CASSDSGLAGGDEQFF. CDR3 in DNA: TGTGCCAGCAGTGACTCGGGACTAGCGGGGGGAGACGAGCAGTTCTTC.

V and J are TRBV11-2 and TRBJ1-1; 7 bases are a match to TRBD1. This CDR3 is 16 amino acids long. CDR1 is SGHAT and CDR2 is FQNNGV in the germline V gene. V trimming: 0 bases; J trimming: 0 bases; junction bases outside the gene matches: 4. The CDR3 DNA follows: TGTGCCAGCAGCTTAGAAAGGGGGCGCGTGAACACTGAAGCTTTCTTT. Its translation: CASSLERGRVNTEAFF.

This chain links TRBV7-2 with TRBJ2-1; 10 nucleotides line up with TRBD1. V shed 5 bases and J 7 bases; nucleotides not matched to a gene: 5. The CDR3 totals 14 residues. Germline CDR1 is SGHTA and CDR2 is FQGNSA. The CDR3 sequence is CASSRDRGTNEQFF. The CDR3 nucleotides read TGTGCCAGCAGCCGGGACAGGGGTACGAATGAGCAGTTCTTC. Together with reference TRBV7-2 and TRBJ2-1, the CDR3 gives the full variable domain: GAGVSQSPSNKVTEKGKDVELRCDPISGHTALYWYRQSLGQGLEFLIYFQGNSAPDKSGLPSDRFSAERTGGSVSTLTIQRTQQEDSAVYLCASSRDRGTNEQFFGPGTRLTVL.

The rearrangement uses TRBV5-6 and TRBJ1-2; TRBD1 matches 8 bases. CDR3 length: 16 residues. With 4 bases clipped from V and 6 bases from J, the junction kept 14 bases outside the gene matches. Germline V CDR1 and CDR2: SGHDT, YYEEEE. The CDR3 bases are TGTGCCAGCAGCGAACACCCAGGGGGCGCTTACGATGGCTACACCTTC. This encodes CASSEHPGGAYDGYTF.

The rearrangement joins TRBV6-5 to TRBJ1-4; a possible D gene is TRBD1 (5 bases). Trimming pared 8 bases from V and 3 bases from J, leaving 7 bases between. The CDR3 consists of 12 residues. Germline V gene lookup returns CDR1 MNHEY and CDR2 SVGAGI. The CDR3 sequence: CASSGPNEKLFF. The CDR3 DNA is TGTGCCAGCTCAGGGCCTAATGAAAAACTGTTTTTT.

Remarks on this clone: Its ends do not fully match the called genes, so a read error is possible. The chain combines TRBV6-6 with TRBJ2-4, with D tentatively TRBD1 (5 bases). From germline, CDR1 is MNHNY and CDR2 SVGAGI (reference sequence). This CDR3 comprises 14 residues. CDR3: CASSWGSAGDLGDF. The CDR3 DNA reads TGTGCCAGCAGTTGGGGCTCGGCCGGCGACCTTGGGGACTTC.

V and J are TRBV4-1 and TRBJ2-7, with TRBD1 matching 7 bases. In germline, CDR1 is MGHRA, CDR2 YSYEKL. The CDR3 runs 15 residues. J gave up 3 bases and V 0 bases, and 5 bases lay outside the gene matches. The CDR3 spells CASSQDKGAGYEQYF. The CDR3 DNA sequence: TGCGCCAGCAGCCAAGATAAGGGGGCCGGCTACGAGCAGTACTTC.

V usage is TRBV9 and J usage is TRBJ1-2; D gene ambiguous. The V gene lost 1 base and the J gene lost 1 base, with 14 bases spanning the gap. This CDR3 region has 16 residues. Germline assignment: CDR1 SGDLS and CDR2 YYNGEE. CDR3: CASSVRSGQINYGYTF. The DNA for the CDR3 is TGTGCCAGCAGCGTAAGGTCAGGCCAAATTAACTATGGCTACACCTTC.

CDR3 protein: CASSPSGLSSYEQYF. Here the CDR3 DNA reads TGTGCCAGCAGTCCCTCAGGGTTGAGCTCCTACGAGCAGTACTTC. V is TRBV4-2 and J is TRBJ2-7; perhaps TRBD1 as D (5 bases). V dropped 6 bases and J dropped 0 bases, with 15 bases sitting between them. The germline gives CDR1 LGHNA, CDR2 YNFKEQ. The CDR3 is 15 amino acids.

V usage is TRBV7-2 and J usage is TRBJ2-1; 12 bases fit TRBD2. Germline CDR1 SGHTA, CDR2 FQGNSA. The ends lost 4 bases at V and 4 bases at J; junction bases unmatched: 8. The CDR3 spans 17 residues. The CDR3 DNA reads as TGTGCCAGCAGCTCGCTAGCGGGGGGGCTGGTTTACAATGAGCAGTTCTTC. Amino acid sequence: CASSSLAGGLVYNEQFF.

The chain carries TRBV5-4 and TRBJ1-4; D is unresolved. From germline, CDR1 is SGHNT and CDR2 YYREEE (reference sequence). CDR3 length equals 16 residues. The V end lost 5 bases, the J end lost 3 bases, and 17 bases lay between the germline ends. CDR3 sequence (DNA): TGTGCCAGCAGTCGCGATCTACCTCCCGCTAATGAAAAACTGTTTTTT. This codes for CASSRDLPPANEKLFF.

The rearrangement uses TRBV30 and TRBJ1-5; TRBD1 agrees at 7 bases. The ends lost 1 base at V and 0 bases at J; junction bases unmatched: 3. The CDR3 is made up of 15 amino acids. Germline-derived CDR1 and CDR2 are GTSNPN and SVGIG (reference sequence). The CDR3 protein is CAWSGQGLSNQPQHF. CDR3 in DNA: TGTGCCTGGAGTGGACAGGGCCTTAGCAATCAGCCCCAGCATTTT. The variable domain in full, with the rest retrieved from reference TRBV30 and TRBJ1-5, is SQTIHQWPATLVQPVGSPLSLECTVEGTSNPNLYWYRQAAGRGLQLLFYSVGIGQISSEVPQNLSASRPQDRQFILSSKKLLLSDSGFYLCAWSGQGLSNQPQHFGDGTRLSIL.

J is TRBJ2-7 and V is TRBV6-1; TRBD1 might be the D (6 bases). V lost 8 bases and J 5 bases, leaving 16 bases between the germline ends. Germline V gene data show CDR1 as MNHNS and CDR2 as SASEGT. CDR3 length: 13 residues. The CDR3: CASRGTGFNEQYF. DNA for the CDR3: TGTGCCAGCCGCGGCACAGGGTTTAACGAGCAGTACTTC.